The sequence of this TCR beta chain was determined in a study of blood T cell repertoires in COVID-19. Study at large: Sources were T cells, B-cell-depleted T cells, or PBMCs; the material itself was cDNA or gDNA.

Authors' processing steps: Nucleated cell counts were estimated from reference gene primer amplification. Assay used: immunoSEQ multiplex PCR; TCRdb lists only in-frame clones, some missing. Clonal size and the V and J genes are those of that table, whereas D and trimming came from the DNA. The sample includes almost 350,000 clones, roughly nine tenths of them seen just once. V lost 5 bases to trimming and J lost 1 base, with 8 bases between them. Per the germline V gene, CDR1 is MNHEY and CDR2 is SVGAGI. This CDR3 region has 13 residues. The sequence derives from a woman in her sixties or seventies with COVID-19, enrolled during active disease. The V and J genes are TRBV6-5 and TRBJ1-2; D may be TRBD1 (5 bases). Sequenced sample: peripheral blood. CDR3 coding DNA: TGTGCCAGCAGTCGGGGGGGTAACTATGGCTACACCTTC. Protein sequence: CASSRGGNYGYTF.